This passage covers 21 T cell receptor beta chains from one sample sequenced in a study of OX40 agonist ivuxolimab in advanced cancers. Measured with immunoSEQ multiplex PCR; TCRdb has only the in-frame clones, and not every one. This sample has under 80,000 clones, with around 83% found just once. The sequences come from CD4+ or CD8+ T cells sorted from blood, collected in a trial of the OX40 agonist ivuxolimab. All receptors derive from an adult with an advanced solid tumor such as melanoma, head and neck, liver or kidney cancer.

The rearrangement links TRBV7-8 to TRBJ1-4, with 9 positions matching TRBD1. V lost 8 bases and J lost 8; bases outside the gene matches: 9. The CDR3 is made up of 14 amino acids. The germline V gene encodes CDR1 SGHVS and CDR2 FQNEAQ. This CDR3 is CASSPGTGTEKLFF. CDR3 bases: TGTGCCAGCTCTCCCGGGACAGGGACAGAAAAACTGTTTTTT.

The chain uses TRBV14 and TRBJ1-1; the D is unclear. Trimming removed 0 bases at V and 6 bases at J, with 8 bases between. This CDR3 has 13 amino acids. Germline values: CDR1 SGHDN, CDR2 FVKESK. The CDR3 nucleotides read TGTGCCAGCAGCCAAGATAGGGTATCTGAAGCTTTCTTT. Its protein product is CASSQDRVSEAFF.

V is TRBV7-3 and J is TRBJ2-5; D is perhaps TRBD2 (6 bases). The CDR3 extends over 13 amino acids. Trimming took off 2 bases at V and 3 bases at J, with 7 bases between the two ends. Germline CDR1 is SGHTA and CDR2 is FQGTGA. The CDR3 loop is CASSLGGKETQYF. In DNA, the CDR3 is TGTGCCAGCAGCTTAGGAGGGAAAGAGACCCAGTACTTC.

This clone appeared a few times. The chain joins TRBV6-6 to TRBJ1-2; 7 bases line up with TRBD1. Germline V gene data show CDR1 as MNHNY and CDR2 as SVGAGI (reference sequence). Unmatched junction bases numbered 7, after V lost 0 bases and J lost 3 bases. CDR3 length: 16 amino acids. This CDR3 is CASSYSRQGGDYGYTF. The CDR3 coding sequence is TGTGCCAGCAGTTACTCGAGACAGGGAGGTGACTATGGCTACACCTTC.

The rearrangement uses TRBV18 and TRBJ1-1; D is possibly TRBD1 (6 bases). The CDR3 is 16 amino acids. V lost 0 bases, J lost 3 bases, and 14 bases lay in between. CDR1 and CDR2 from the germline V gene are KGHSH and LQKENI. For the CDR3, the DNA is TGTGCCAGCTCACCACCTAGGGGGGGTATGGACACTGAAGCTTTCTTT. Protein sequence: CASSPPRGGMDTEAFF.

This chain uses TRBV5-1 with TRBJ2-2; tentative D call: TRBD1 (5 bases). Deletions cut 2 bases from V and 3 bases from J, with 14 bases between. This CDR3 has 16 residues. Germline CDR1 SGHRS, CDR2 YFSETQ. This CDR3 reads CASSLAGIHYTGELFF. The CDR3 bases are TGCGCCAGCAGCTTAGCAGGGATCCATTACACCGGGGAGCTGTTTTTT. The whole variable domain, remainder taken from reference TRBV5-1 and TRBJ2-2, is KAGVTQTPRYLIKTRGQQVTLSCSPISGHRSVSWYQQTPGQGLQFLFEYFSETQRNKGNFPGRFSGRQFSNSRSEMNVSTLELGDSALYLCASSLAGIHYTGELFFGEGSRLTVL.

The chain uses TRBV6-5 and TRBJ1-2; a weak D match, TRBD1 (5 bases). V lost 0 bases to trimming and J lost 1 base, with 9 bases between them. The germline gives CDR1 MNHEY, CDR2 SVGAGI. The CDR3 is 15 amino acids. Written as DNA, the CDR3 is TGTGCCAGCAGTTACTCGGGGCAGAGTAACTATGGCTACACCTTC. Its protein product is CASSYSGQSNYGYTF.

The CDR3 loop is CASSYMGGYTF. CDR3 DNA sequence: TGTGCCAGCAGTTACATGGGTGGCTACACCTTC. This rearrangement joins TRBV6-1 to TRBJ1-2; D is ambiguous. The CDR3 is 11 residues long. Germline V gene sequence: CDR1 MNHNS, CDR2 SASEGT. Deletions cut 5 bases from V and 7 bases from J, with 8 bases between.

This sequence joins TRBV19 and TRBJ2-1; 11 nucleotides agree with TRBD2. There are 17 residues in the CDR3. J lost 1 base, V lost 5 bases, and 7 bases had no gene match. Germline assignment: CDR1 LNHDA and CDR2 SQIVND (reference sequence). The CDR3, as DNA: TGTGCCAGTAGTTCACTTACTAGCGGGGGTTCCTACAATGAGCAGTTCTTC. This gives the protein CASSSLTSGGSYNEQFF. Supplemented by reference TRBV19 and TRBJ2-1, the full variable domain reads DGGITQSPKYLFRKEGQNVTLSCEQNLNHDAMYWYRQDPGQGLRLIYYSQIVNDFQKGDIAEGYSVSREKKESFPLTVTSAQKNPTAFYLCASSSLTSGGSYNEQFFGPGTRLTVL.

The V call is TRBV29-1, the J call TRBJ1-3; D uncertain. The CDR3 length is 14 residues. V was trimmed by 2 bases and J by 0 bases, leaving 8 bases between them. The germline V gene has CDR1 SQVTM and CDR2 ANQGSEA. The CDR3 spells CSVEQGFSGNTIYF. Written as DNA, the CDR3 is TGCAGCGTTGAACAAGGTTTCTCTGGAAACACCATATATTTT.

In its sample, this clone was seen once. The chain links TRBV5-6 to TRBJ1-4; TRBD1 agrees at 8 bases. Germline lookup yields CDR1 SGHDT and CDR2 YYEEEE. The CDR3 contains 15 residues. V shed 1 base and J 7 bases; nucleotides not matched to a gene: 6. As DNA, the CDR3 is TGTGCCAGCAGCTTGCCGGGACAGGCCGGTGAAAAACTGTTTTTT. Translating gives CASSLPGQAGEKLFF. The full variable domain, completed using reference TRBV5-6 and TRBJ1-4, is DAGVTQSPTHLIKTRGQQVTLRCSPKSGHDTVSWYQQALGQGPQFIFQYYEEEERQRGNFPDRFSGHQFPNYSSELNVNALLLGDSALYLCASSLPGQAGEKLFFGSGTQLSVL.

A few counts support this clone. The chain joins TRBV4-1 to TRBJ1-4; D gene unclear. The V and J ends lost 6 bases and 6 bases respectively, with 11 bases between them. Looked up from germline, CDR1 is MGHRA and CDR2 is YSYEKL. This CDR3 has 13 amino acids. The DNA for the CDR3 is TGCGCCAGCAGGTTTGGAAGAGATGAAAAACTGTTTTTT. Its translation: CASRFGRDEKLFF.

The chain carries TRBV7-9 and TRBJ2-5; 10 nucleotides agree with TRBD1. The CDR3 has 13 amino acids. The trim removed 5 bases at V and 4 bases at J, leaving 1 base unmatched. From germline, CDR1 is SEHNR and CDR2 FQNEAQ (reference sequence). CDR3 DNA sequence: TGTGCCAGCAGCCGGGACAGGGGAGAGACCCAGTACTTC. Protein: CASSRDRGETQYF.

The DNA for the CDR3 is TGCAGCGTGGTAAAAGGACAGGGGAGGGTTGAAGCTTTCTTT. Residues: CSVVKGQGRVEAFF. The chain recombines TRBV29-1 with TRBJ1-1; 9 bases fit TRBD1. This CDR3 has 14 amino acids. V shed 6 bases and J 7 bases; nucleotides not matched to a gene: 12. Germline V lookup: CDR1 SQVTM, CDR2 ANQGSEA. Based on the CDR3 plus reference TRBV29-1 and TRBJ1-1, the full variable domain is SAVISQKPSRDICQRGTSLTIQCQVDSQVTMMFWYRQQPGQSLTLIATANQGSEATYESGFVIDKFPISRPNLTFSTLTVSNMSPEDSSIYLCSVVKGQGRVEAFFGQGTRLTVV.

The CDR3 nucleotides read TGTGCCAGCAGCCCCCGAGCGGGAGGGGAATGGAAGACCCAGTACTTC. Its translation is CASSPRAGGEWKTQYF. The chain combines TRBV11-2 with TRBJ2-5; 10 bases align to TRBD2. After removal of 5 bases from V and 6 bases from J, the junction contained 12 bases not matched to a gene. Germline V gene sequence: CDR1 SGHAT, CDR2 FQNNGV. This CDR3 contains 16 residues.

This chain uses TRBV5-1 with TRBJ2-5, with 8 bases lining up with TRBD1. Germline values: CDR1 SGHRS, CDR2 YFSETQ. V was clipped by 3 bases and J by 12 bases; unmatched bases: 4. The CDR3 extends over 11 amino acids. The CDR3, as DNA: TGCGCCAGCAGCTACGGACAGGGAGAGTACTTC. This codes for CASSYGQGEYF. The full variable domain, rest sourced from reference TRBV5-1 and TRBJ2-5, is KAGVTQTPRYLIKTRGQQVTLSCSPISGHRSVSWYQQTPGQGLQFLFEYFSETQRNKGNFPGRFSGRQFSNSRSEMNVSTLELGDSALYLCASSYGQGEYFGPGTRLLVL.

V is TRBV4-2 and J is TRBJ1-2; weak D call: TRBD1 (5 bases). From germline, CDR1 is LGHNA and CDR2 YNFKEQ. This CDR3 has 14 residues. V lost 4 bases and J lost 5, with 14 bases in between. The CDR3 here is CASSLRTGTYGYTF. The CDR3 bases are TGTGCCAGCAGCCTACGCACAGGAACATATGGCTACACCTTC.

This clone was counted a single time. Other nucleotide sequences in the sample specify the same CDR3. This chain links TRBV30 with TRBJ2-3; a weak D match, TRBD2 (5 bases). V was shortened by 2 bases and J by 3 bases, with 9 bases between the two germline ends. CDR3 length: 13 amino acids. CDR1 and CDR2 from the germline V gene are GTSNPN and SVGIG (reference sequence). This CDR3 is CAWSRPGTDTQYF. CDR3 in DNA: TGTGCCTGGAGTCGACCGGGGACAGATACGCAGTATTTT.

The rearrangement joins TRBV19 to TRBJ1-1; D gene unclear. This CDR3 has 13 amino acids. Per germline, CDR1 LNHDA and CDR2 SQIVND (reference sequence). Trimming removed 3 bases at V and 1 base at J, with 6 bases between. The CDR3: CASSIIRNTEAFF. The DNA of the CDR3 is TGTGCCAGTAGTATCATAAGGAACACTGAAGCTTTCTTT.

The genes are TRBV6-1 and TRBJ2-7; TRBD1 or TRBD2 may be the D gene (6 bases each). The CDR3 length is 14 residues. Trimming removed 8 bases at V and 2 bases at J, with 16 bases between. CDR1 is MNHNS, CDR2 SASEGT, per germline. The CDR3 DNA reads TGTGCCAGCCTAGGGGGGCACCCGACCTACGAGCAGTACTTC. It translates to CASLGGHPTYEQYF.

The V gene is TRBV7-8, the J gene TRBJ2-7; D is ambiguous. The CDR3 has 13 residues. V lost 0 bases, J lost 9 bases, and 12 bases lay in between. Germline CDR1 reads SGHVS; CDR2 reads FQNEAQ. CDR3 region: CASSLASYDWQYF. CDR3 DNA: TGTGCCAGCAGCTTAGCCTCCTACGATTGGCAGTACTTC.